Listed below are T cell receptor beta chains from one sample, sequenced in a study of shared clonotypes between healthy human individuals. The data were produced by immunoSEQ multiplex PCR, yet TCRdb's version contains in-frame clones alone and is incomplete. The table includes millions of clones, approximately 94% detected once. Sequencing was performed on naive CD4+ T cells sorted from blood. The receptors were sampled from a man younger than 30 in good health. Both conserved end residues are part of each CDR3. D genes are given only for firm matches.

>TRBV28|NA|TRBJ1-1
CASSYPGYTEAFF
TGTGCCAGCAGTTATCCGGGATACACTGAAGCTTTCTTT
>TRBV5-4|NA|TRBJ2-7
CASSLSNYEQYF
TGTGCCAGCAGCTTGTCGAATTACGAGCAGTACTTC
>TRBV23-1|NA|TRBJ2-7
CASNRRGTGLEPSGWEQYF
TGCGCCAGCAATCGACGGGGGACTGGATTGGAGCCTAGTGGTTGGGAGCAGTACTTC
>TRBV6-5|NA|TRBJ2-3
CASSRQGRADTQYF
TGTGCCAGCAGTCGGCAGGGGAGGGCAGATACGCAGTATTTT
>TRBV6-5|NA|TRBJ1-5
CASSPHRSNQPQHF
TGTGCCAGCAGTCCCCACCGGAGCAATCAGCCCCAGCATTTT
>TRBV12-5|NA|TRBJ2-3
CASGLDGVDTQYF
TGTGCTAGTGGTTTGGACGGGGTAGATACGCAGTATTTT
>TRBV27|TRBD1|TRBJ2-4
CASSPTPQGAGNIQYF
TGTGCCAGCAGTCCCACCCCCCAGGGGGCCGGAAACATTCAGTACTTC
>TRBV19|TRBD1|TRBJ2-1
CASSGQGVSYNEQFF
TGTGCCAGCTCCGGACAGGGCGTGTCCTACAATGAGCAGTTCTTC
>TRBV9|TRBD2|TRBJ2-5
CASSVGASGQETQYF
TGTGCCAGCAGCGTAGGGGCTAGCGGGCAAGAGACCCAGTACTTC
>TRBV27|TRBD1|TRBJ1-1
CASSLRGQGGVNTEAFF
TGTGCCAGCAGTTTACGGGGACAGGGGGGGGTGAACACTGAAGCTTTCTTT
>TRBV7-8|TRBD2|TRBJ2-5
CASSLGGGASGVGETQYF
TGTGCCAGCAGCTTAGGCGGTGGGGCTAGCGGGGTAGGGGAGACCCAGTACTTC
>TRBV7-2|TRBD2|TRBJ2-1
CASSFASGVYNEQFF
TGTGCCAGCAGCTTTGCTAGCGGGGTCTACAATGAGCAGTTCTTC
>TRBV9|TRBD1|TRBJ1-6
CASSPTGAVNSPLHF
TGTGCCAGCAGCCCTACAGGGGCTGTTAATTCACCCCTCCACTTT
>TRBV10-2|TRBD2|TRBJ2-7
CASRGLAGGYEQYF
TGCGCCAGCAGGGGACTAGCGGGGGGCTACGAGCAGTACTTC
>TRBV27|NA|TRBJ2-5
CASSLNGRASAQETQYF
TGTGCCAGCAGTTTAAATGGACGGGCTAGCGCTCAAGAGACCCAGTACTTC
>TRBV30|TRBD1|TRBJ2-5
CAWSAGTGRMQTQYF
TGTGCCTGGAGTGCAGGGACAGGGAGGATGCAGACCCAGTACTTC